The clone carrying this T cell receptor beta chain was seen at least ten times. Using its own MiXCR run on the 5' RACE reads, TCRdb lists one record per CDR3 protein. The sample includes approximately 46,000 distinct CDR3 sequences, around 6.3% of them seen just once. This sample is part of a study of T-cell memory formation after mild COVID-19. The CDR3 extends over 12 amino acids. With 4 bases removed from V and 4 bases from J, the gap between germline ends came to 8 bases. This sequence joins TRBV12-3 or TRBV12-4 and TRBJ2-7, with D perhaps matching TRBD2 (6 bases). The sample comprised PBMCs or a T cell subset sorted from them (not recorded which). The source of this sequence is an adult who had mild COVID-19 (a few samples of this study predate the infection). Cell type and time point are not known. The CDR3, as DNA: TGTGCCAGCAGTTCCGGGAGTTACGAGCAGTACTTC. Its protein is CASSSGSYEQYF.